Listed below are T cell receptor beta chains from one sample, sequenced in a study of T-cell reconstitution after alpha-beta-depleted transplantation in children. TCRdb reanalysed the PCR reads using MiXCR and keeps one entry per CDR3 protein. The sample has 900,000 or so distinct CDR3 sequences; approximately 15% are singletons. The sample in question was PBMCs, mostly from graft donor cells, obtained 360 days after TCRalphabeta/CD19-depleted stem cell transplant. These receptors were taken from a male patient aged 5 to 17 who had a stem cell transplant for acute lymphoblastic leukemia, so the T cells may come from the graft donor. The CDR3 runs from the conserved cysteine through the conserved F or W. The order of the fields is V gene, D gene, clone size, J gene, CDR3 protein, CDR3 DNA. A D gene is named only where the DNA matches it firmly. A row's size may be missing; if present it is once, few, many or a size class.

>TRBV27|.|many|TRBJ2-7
CASSPTGTPYEQYF
TGTGCCAGCAGCCCTACAGGGACCCCTTACGAGCAGTACTTC
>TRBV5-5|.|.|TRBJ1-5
CASRRGVQPQHF
TGTGCCAGCAGGAGAGGGGTTCAGCCCCAGCATTTT
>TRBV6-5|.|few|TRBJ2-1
CASSYHGSSYNEQFF
TGTGCCAGCAGTTACCACGGTAGCTCCTACAATGAGCAGTTCTTC
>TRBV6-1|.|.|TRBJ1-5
CASRPRGLGNQPQHF
TGTGCCAGCAGACCCCGGGGGCTGGGCAATCAGCCCCAGCATTTT
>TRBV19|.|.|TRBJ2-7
CASSSRDITYEQYF
TGTGCCAGTAGTTCCCGGGACATAACCTACGAGCAGTACTTC
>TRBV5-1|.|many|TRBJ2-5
CASSFGGRQETQYF
TGCGCCAGCAGCTTTGGAGGGAGGCAAGAGACCCAGTACTTC
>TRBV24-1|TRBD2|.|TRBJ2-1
CATAPTSGPYNEQFF
TGTGCCACCGCCCCAACTAGCGGCCCTTACAATGAGCAGTTCTTC
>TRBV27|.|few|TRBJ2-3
CASSYQGPDTQYF
TGTGCCAGCAGTTATCAGGGCCCCGATACGCAGTATTTT
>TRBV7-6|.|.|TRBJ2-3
CASSLSGSLPDTQYF
TGTGCCAGCAGCCTCTCAGGGTCCCTACCAGATACGCAGTATTTT
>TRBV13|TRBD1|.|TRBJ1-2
CASSAFGTGAYGYTF
TGTGCCAGCAGCGCGTTCGGGACAGGGGCCTATGGCTACACCTTC
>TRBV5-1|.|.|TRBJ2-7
CASSLNRRSYEQYF
TGCGCCAGCAGCTTGAACAGGCGCTCCTACGAGCAGTACTTC
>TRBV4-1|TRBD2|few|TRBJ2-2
CASSHQGLANTGELFF
TGCGCCAGCAGCCACCAGGGACTAGCGAACACCGGGGAGCTGTTTTTT
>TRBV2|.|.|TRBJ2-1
CASSGVPVIDTYNEQFF
TGTGCCAGCAGTGGAGTCCCGGTAATAGACACCTACAATGAGCAGTTCTTC
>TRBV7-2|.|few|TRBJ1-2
CASSLPWDTYGYTF
TGTGCCAGCAGCTTACCCTGGGATACCTATGGCTACACCTTC
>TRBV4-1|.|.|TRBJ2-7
CASSQDGAGYYEQYF
TGCGCCAGCAGCCAAGATGGGGCAGGCTACTACGAGCAGTACTTC
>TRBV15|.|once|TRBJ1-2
CATSRVRAGGRDRDLQSPNYGYTF
TGTGCCACCAGCAGAGTGCGGGCCGGCGGGAGAGACCGGGACCTGCAATCTCCTAACTATGGCTACACCTTC
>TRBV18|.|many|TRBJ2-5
CASSPLRRETQYF
TGTGCCAGCTCACCGTTACGGCGGGAGACCCAGTACTTC
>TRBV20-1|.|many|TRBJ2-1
CSPTGNEQFF
TGCAGCCCTACGGGAAATGAGCAGTTCTTC
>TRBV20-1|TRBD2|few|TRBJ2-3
CSARGFRTSGSTDTQYF
TGCAGTGCTAGAGGGTTTAGGACTAGCGGGAGCACAGATACGCAGTATTTT
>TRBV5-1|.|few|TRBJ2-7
CASSPRDGGSYEQYF
TGCGCCAGCAGCCCGAGAGATGGCGGCTCCTACGAGCAGTACTTC
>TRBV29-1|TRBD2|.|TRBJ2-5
CSFLAGGPYQETQYF
TGCAGCTTTTTAGCGGGAGGCCCATACCAAGAGACCCAGTACTTC
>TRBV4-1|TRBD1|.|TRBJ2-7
CASSQGRFGQGYEQYF
TGCGCCAGCAGCCAAGGAAGATTTGGACAGGGCTACGAGCAGTACTTC